Listed here are 30 T cell receptor beta chains from one sample, sequenced in a study of identifying expanded T cells in peripheral blood. This table comes from immunoSEQ multiplex PCR, and its TCRdb copy is limited to in-frame clones, with some not included. Of 70,000 to 100,000 clones in the sample, about 86% were seen once. The source material was blood. These receptor sequences come from a person aged 18 to 75 in good health.

J is TRBJ1-6 and V is TRBV27; D unclear. Trimming pared 6 bases from V and 9 bases from J, leaving 18 bases between. Germline CDR1 is MNHEY and CDR2 is SMNVEV (reference sequence). The CDR3 consists of 15 residues. The CDR3 spells CASRKYRLELSPLHF. In DNA form, the CDR3 reads TGTGCCAGCAGAAAATATCGGTTGGAGCTTTCACCCCTCCACTTT.

The rearrangement joins TRBV29-1 to TRBJ2-1; no reliable D call. V gave up 4 bases and J gave up 2 bases, with 12 bases separating them. CDR1 is SQVTM and CDR2 is ANQGSEA in the germline V gene. The CDR3 spans 14 residues. The CDR3 region has the DNA TGCAGCGTTGCCCGTCAGTCCACCTACAATGAGCAGTTCTTC. It translates to CSVARQSTYNEQFF.

This chain uses TRBV10-3 with TRBJ2-1; TRBD1 aligns across 7 bases. The CDR3 covers 17 residues. Germline V gene sequence: CDR1 ENHRY, CDR2 SYGVKD. Trimming removed 3 bases from V and 8 bases from J; junction bases left unmatched: 16. The CDR3 nucleotides read TGTGCCATCAGTGAACAGGCGACAGGGTGGGCGGACGATGAGCAGTTCTTC. It encodes CAISEQATGWADDEQFF.

This clone occurred a few times. The chain has TRBV28 and TRBJ1-2; possibly TRBD1 for D (5 bases). The V and J ends lost 7 bases and 5 bases respectively, with 11 bases between them. In germline, CDR1 is MDHEN, CDR2 SYDVKM. The CDR3 is 12 amino acids. Here the CDR3 DNA reads TGTGCCAGCAAGGACACATTATATGGCTACACCTTC. It translates to CASKDTLYGYTF.

This sequence joins TRBV6-1 and TRBJ1-1, with D unresolved. The CDR3 runs 15 residues. Germline V gene sequence: CDR1 MNHNS, CDR2 SASEGT. The germline V and J ends were trimmed by 0 bases and 4 bases, with 12 bases remaining between them. CDR3 residues: CASSEASLVSTEAFF. The CDR3 nucleotides read TGTGCCAGCAGTGAAGCATCGTTGGTCAGCACTGAAGCTTTCTTT.

This chain connects TRBV6-1 to TRBJ2-1; D is possibly TRBD1 (6 bases). The ends were cut back, 3 bases at V and 1 base at J, with 13 bases in the middle. The CDR3 is made up of 16 amino acids. Germline lookup yields CDR1 MNHNS and CDR2 SASEGT. As DNA, the CDR3 is TGTGCCAGCAGTGAGGGACACCAGGGGTCCTACAATGAGCAGTTCTTC. Protein sequence: CASSEGHQGSYNEQFF.

This sequence joins TRBV6-1 and TRBJ2-5, with D maybe TRBD2 (5 bases). Germline lookup yields CDR1 MNHNS and CDR2 SASEGT. The CDR3 length is 12 residues. Trimming took 2 bases from V and 7 from J, leaving 8 bases between them. The CDR3 sequence: CASSELGRTQYF. The CDR3 region has the DNA TGTGCCAGCAGTGAATTGGGGAGGACCCAGTACTTC.

This clone occurred a few times. This chain joins TRBV7-9 and TRBJ1-1; a possible D gene is TRBD1 (5 bases). Trimming removed 3 bases from V and 7 bases from J, with 9 bases in between. CDR1 is SEHNR and CDR2 is FQNEAQ in the germline V gene (reference sequence). The CDR3 loop spans 12 amino acids. In DNA, the CDR3 is TGTGCCAGCAGCTTGCGGACAATTGAAGCTTTCTTT. This gives the protein CASSLRTIEAFF.

The rearrangement uses TRBV7-6 and TRBJ2-3; D gene ambiguous. The CDR3 consists of 14 residues. Germline V CDR1 and CDR2: SGHVS, FNYEAQ. V lost 2 bases and J lost 3, with 9 bases in between. The CDR3 nucleotides are TGTGCCAGCAGCTTATTATCGGGTACAGATACGCAGTATTTT. It encodes CASSLLSGTDTQYF.

The genes are TRBV4-3 and TRBJ2-7; 9 bases are shared with TRBD1. CDR1 LGHNA and CDR2 YSLEER come from the germline V gene. CDR3 length equals 18 residues. With 4 bases clipped from V and 3 bases from J, the junction kept 16 bases outside the gene matches. The CDR3 is CASSPVVDRGDFLYEQYF. The CDR3 DNA sequence: TGCGCCAGCAGCCCAGTCGTCGACAGGGGGGACTTTCTCTACGAGCAGTACTTC.

The V gene is TRBV4-1, the J gene TRBJ1-2; possibly TRBD1 for D (5 bases). CDR1 is MGHRA and CDR2 is YSYEKL in the germline V gene. CDR3 size: 14 residues. Trimming left V 4 bases short and J 8 bases short, with 17 bases between. The CDR3 sequence: CASSPRGGAGGYTF. The CDR3 coding sequence is TGCGCCAGCAGCCCCCGGGGAGGGGCCGGCGGCTACACCTTC.

This sequence joins TRBV19 and TRBJ1-5, with 8 bases lining up with TRBD1. The V gene end was trimmed by 4 bases and the J gene end by 0 bases; junction bases not matched to a gene: 8. The CDR3 length is 17 residues. In germline, CDR1 is LNHDA, CDR2 SQIVND (reference sequence). DNA for the CDR3: TGTGCCAGTAGTAAACCCGGGACAGGCCATAGCAATCAGCCCCAGCATTTT. Translating gives CASSKPGTGHSNQPQHF.

The V and J genes are TRBV6-5 and TRBJ2-3, with TRBD2 matching 8 bases. Germline-derived CDR1 and CDR2 are MNHEY and SVGAGI. The CDR3 spans 15 residues. The junction had 8 bases not matched to a gene; V was cut back by 6 bases and J by 3 bases. In DNA form, the CDR3 reads TGTGCCAGCAGCACGGGACTAGGGTGGACAGATACGCAGTATTTT. This sequence encodes CASSTGLGWTDTQYF.

The gene calls are TRBV7-9 and TRBJ2-2; D not certain. Trimming shortened V by 3 bases and J by 4 bases, and 9 bases separated the two germline ends. This CDR3 is built from 14 residues. Germline V CDR1 and CDR2: SEHNR, FQNEAQ (reference sequence). Written as DNA, the CDR3 is TGTGCCAGCAGCTTTCCGGTCACCACCGGGGAGCTGTTTTTT. Translation: CASSFPVTTGELFF.

This chain connects TRBV9 to TRBJ2-1; the D call may be TRBD1 or TRBD2 (5 bases each). The V and J ends lost 4 bases and 9 bases respectively, with 20 bases between them. The CDR3 is 15 residues long. The V gene's germline CDR1 is SGDLS and CDR2 YYNGEE. Here the CDR3 DNA reads TGTGCCAGCAGCCCCCGGGTTAGTGGGGGAACTGAGCAGTTCTTC. Residues: CASSPRVSGGTEQFF.

J is TRBJ2-5 and V is TRBV18; D could derive from TRBD1 or TRBD2 (5 bases each). CDR3 length: 12 amino acids. Between the trimmed V and J ends, which lost 6 bases and 11 bases, there was a span of 16 bases. The germline V gene encodes CDR1 KGHSH and CDR2 LQKENI. The CDR3 bases are TGTGCCAGCTCCGAAATCCGAGGGGAACAGTACTTC. It yields the protein CASSEIRGEQYF. The full variable domain, completed using reference TRBV18 and TRBJ2-5, is NAGVMQNPRHLVRRRGQEARLRCSPMKGHSHVYWYRQLPEEGLKFMVYLQKENIIDESGMPKERFSAEFPKEGPSILRIQQVVRGDSAAYFCASSEIRGEQYFGPGTRLLVL.

The chain links TRBV5-1 to TRBJ1-6; D remains unclear. Per germline, CDR1 SGHRS and CDR2 YFSETQ. CDR3 length equals 16 residues. With 2 bases removed from V and 0 bases from J, the gap between germline ends came to 9 bases. CDR3 DNA: TGCGCCAGCAGCTTCCAGACGAGCTCCTATAATTCACCCCTCCACTTT. It is translated as CASSFQTSSYNSPLHF.

The chain employs TRBV6-5 and TRBJ2-7, with a tentative D call TRBD1 (6 bases). The CDR3 is made up of 13 amino acids. Trimming stripped 8 bases from V and 5 bases from J, with 16 bases between. The V gene's germline CDR1 is MNHEY and CDR2 SVGAGI. The CDR3 loop is CASGRGPLNEQYF. The DNA of the CDR3 is TGTGCCAGCGGCAGGGGTCCCCTGAACGAGCAGTACTTC.

CDR3: CASSYFPRGAYGYTF. In nucleotides, the CDR3 is TGTGCCAGCAGTTACTTCCCTCGAGGGGCCTATGGCTACACCTTC. This rearrangement joins TRBV6-6 to TRBJ1-2; the D gene is possibly TRBD1 (5 bases). Germline V gene data show CDR1 as MNHNY and CDR2 as SVGAGI (reference sequence). The CDR3 has 15 residues. V gave up 1 base and J gave up 4 bases, with 13 bases separating them.

The genes are TRBV27 and TRBJ1-2; D is undetermined. The CDR3 totals 15 residues. The V end lost 5 bases, the J end lost 4 bases, and 17 bases lay between the germline ends. In germline, CDR1 is MNHEY, CDR2 SMNVEV (reference sequence). The CDR3 sequence is CASSPTVGLVYGYTF. CDR3 nucleotide sequence: TGTGCCAGCAGTCCTACGGTGGGATTGGTCTATGGCTACACCTTC.

The chain is built from TRBV7-9 and TRBJ1-2; D is undetermined. The CDR3 loop spans 13 amino acids. Germline-derived CDR1 and CDR2 are SEHNR and FQNEAQ (reference sequence). Trimming stripped 5 bases from V and 4 bases from J, with 11 bases between. The CDR3 DNA reads as TGTGCCAGCAGCCTCCCGGGCACCTATGGCTACACCTTC. It is translated as CASSLPGTYGYTF. Supplemented by reference TRBV7-9 and TRBJ1-2, the full variable domain reads DTGVSQNPRHKITKRGQNVTFRCDPISEHNRLYWYRQTLGQGPEFLTYFQNEAQLEKSRLLSDRFSAERPKGSFSTLEIQRTEQGDSAMYLCASSLPGTYGYTFGSGTRLTVV.

The V gene is TRBV11-3, the J gene TRBJ2-2, with no clear D. CDR3 size: 13 residues. V was cut by 5 bases and J by 0 bases, with 4 bases left in between. The V gene's germline CDR1 is SGHNT and CDR2 YENEEA. CDR3 DNA: TGTGCCAGCAGCACAACGAACACCGGGGAGCTGTTTTTT. It specifies CASSTTNTGELFF.

V is TRBV11-2 and J is TRBJ1-5, with D uncertain. Germline CDR1 and CDR2: SGHAT and FQNNGV. The CDR3 has 13 residues. Trimming removed 7 bases from V and 6 bases from J, with 13 bases in between. The chain's CDR3 is CASTPGEGQPQHF. CDR3 in DNA: TGTGCCAGCACCCCCGGCGAGGGTCAGCCCCAGCATTTT.

The V call is TRBV30, the J call TRBJ2-7, with D perhaps TRBD1 (6 bases). The CDR3 totals 12 residues. V was clipped by 1 base and J by 7 bases, with 11 bases between them. Germline CDR1 and CDR2: GTSNPN and SVGIG (reference sequence). CDR3 sequence reads: CAWSARTEEQYF. CDR3 DNA sequence: TGTGCCTGGAGTGCTAGGACAGAAGAGCAGTACTTC.

The rearrangement links TRBV7-6 to TRBJ1-6; possible D gene TRBD1, 5 bases. CDR3 length: 14 amino acids. CDR1 is SGHVS, CDR2 FNYEAQ, per germline. V was cut by 6 bases and J by 3 bases, with 9 bases left in between. CDR3 nucleotides: TGTGCCAGCAGGGAGGGGAGCTATAATTCACCCCTCCACTTT. Protein product: CASREGSYNSPLHF. Full variable domain (missing parts from reference TRBV7-6 and TRBJ1-6): GAGVSQSPRYKVTKRGQDVALRCDPISGHVSLYWYRQALGQGPEFLTYFNYEAQQDKSGLPNDRFSAERPEGSISTLTIQRTEQRDSAMYRCASREGSYNSPLHFGNGTRLTVT.

The chain combines TRBV19 with TRBJ1-4, with D tentatively TRBD1 (5 bases). CDR1 and CDR2 from the germline V gene are LNHDA and SQIVND (reference sequence). There are 14 residues in the CDR3. V lost 6 bases, J lost 2 bases, and 10 bases lay in between. CDR3: CASRDAGTNEKLFF. The CDR3 coding sequence is TGTGCCAGTAGGGACGCAGGGACTAATGAAAAACTGTTTTTT.

The chain employs TRBV25-1 and TRBJ1-6; D not certain. CDR1 is MGHDK and CDR2 is SYGVNS in the germline V gene. The CDR3 is 14 amino acids. Trimming removed 1 base from V and 8 bases from J, with 9 bases in between. The CDR3 nucleotides are TGTGCCAGCAGTGAATCGGGATACGATTCACCCCTCCACTTT. Protein: CASSESGYDSPLHF.

The chain joins TRBV11-3 to TRBJ2-7; possibly TRBD2 for D (6 bases). Per the germline V gene, CDR1 is SGHNT and CDR2 is YENEEA. V was shortened by 6 bases and J by 5 bases, with 11 bases between the two germline ends. The CDR3 is made up of 12 amino acids. The CDR3 region is CASSPTGDEQYF. The CDR3 DNA sequence: TGTGCCAGCAGTCCAACGGGAGACGAGCAGTACTTC.

The chain is built from TRBV5-1 and TRBJ1-3, with no clear D. The CDR3 sequence is 18 residues long. V shed 1 base and J shed 0 bases, with 17 bases lying between them. The germline CDR1 and CDR2 sequences are SGHRS and YFSETQ. The CDR3 loop reads CASSLISRERASGNTIYF. DNA of the CDR3: TGCGCCAGCAGCTTGATAAGTCGCGAAAGAGCCTCTGGAAACACCATATATTTT.

The chain is built from TRBV29-1 and TRBJ1-1; 7 bases line up with TRBD1. CDR1 is SQVTM, CDR2 ANQGSEA, per germline. CDR3 length: 13 amino acids. V trimming: 2 bases; J trimming: 8 bases; junction bases outside the gene matches: 8. CDR3 sequence reads: CSVEWRPGGEAFF. CDR3 coding DNA: TGCAGCGTTGAATGGAGGCCAGGGGGGGAAGCTTTCTTT.